Following are 21 T cell receptor beta chains from one sample sequenced in a study of cytomegalovirus exposure and HLA in healthy donors. PCR employed 60 Vbeta and 13 Jbeta primers. The table came from immunoSEQ multiplex PCR; TCRdb's copy has only in-frame clones and leaves some out. The data show 100,000 to 150,000 clones, roughly 80% seen once. Material: PBMCs. These receptors were taken from a man between 60 and 75 years old in good health and CMV-seropositive.

The chain combines TRBV27 with TRBJ2-7; 14 bases fit TRBD2. Germline-derived CDR1 and CDR2 are MNHEY and SMNVEV (reference sequence). The trim removed 3 bases at V and 0 bases at J, leaving 1 base unmatched. The CDR3 length is 16 residues. The CDR3 nucleotides read TGTGCCAGCAGTTTGGGACTAGCGGGGGCCTCCTACGAGCAGTACTTC. It specifies CASSLGLAGASYEQYF.

As to this clone: This may be a read error: a much more frequent sequence differs by one nucleotide. J is TRBJ1-2 and V is TRBV2, with 9 bases matching TRBD1. CDR1 and CDR2 from the germline V gene are SNHLY and FYNNEI. CDR3 size: 14 residues. The CDR3 region has the DNA TGTGACAGCAGGGGGACAGGGAACACTTATGGCTACACCTTC. This gives the protein CDSRGTGNTYGYTF.

The V and J genes are TRBV7-6 and TRBJ1-3; 9 positions agree with TRBD1. Looked up from germline, CDR1 is SGHVS and CDR2 is FNYEAQ. The V segment lost 2 bases and the J segment 2 bases; nucleotides outside the gene matches: 7. The CDR3 is 17 residues long. CDR3 coding DNA: TGTGCCAGCAGCTTAACTGGGACAGGGTCACCTGGAAACACCATATATTTT. Its translation: CASSLTGTGSPGNTIYF. Full variable domain (outside the CDR3, taken from reference TRBV7-6 and TRBJ1-3): GAGVSQSPRYKVTKRGQDVALRCDPISGHVSLYWYRQALGQGPEFLTYFNYEAQQDKSGLPNDRFSAERPEGSISTLTIQRTEQRDSAMYRCASSLTGTGSPGNTIYFGEGSWLTVV.

The chain recombines TRBV29-1 with TRBJ1-2, with a possible D match to TRBD1 (5 bases). Trimming cost V 3 bases and J 4 bases, with 12 bases left between them. Germline CDR1 SQVTM, CDR2 ANQGSEA. There are 13 residues in the CDR3. CDR3 region: CSVEGGVAYGYTF. CDR3 coding DNA: TGCAGCGTTGAGGGGGGGGTCGCCTATGGCTACACCTTC.

V usage is TRBV19 and J usage is TRBJ2-5; 9 bases line up with TRBD2. CDR1 and CDR2 from the germline V gene are LNHDA and SQIVND (reference sequence). CDR3 length: 15 amino acids. The V and J ends lost 0 bases and 5 bases, in that order; junction bases with no gene match: 4. The chain's CDR3 is CASSIDWLAGETQYF. As DNA, the CDR3 is TGTGCCAGTAGTATAGATTGGCTAGCGGGGGAGACCCAGTACTTC.

V and J are TRBV25-1 and TRBJ1-2, with D perhaps TRBD1 (6 bases). V was pared by 5 bases and J by 0 bases, with 10 bases between. Germline V gene lookup returns CDR1 MGHDK and CDR2 SYGVNS. The CDR3 runs to 14 residues. CDR3 amino acids: CASSWTAPNYGYTF. Written as DNA, the CDR3 is TGTGCCAGCAGTTGGACAGCTCCTAACTATGGCTACACCTTC.

This chain connects TRBV28 to TRBJ1-2, with 10 bases that match TRBD1. Per the germline V gene, CDR1 is MDHEN and CDR2 is SYDVKM. V lost 7 bases, J lost 1 base, and 18 bases stayed unmatched. CDR3 length: 19 amino acids. The CDR3 DNA sequence: TGTGCCAGCACCCCCCCTTCCGGGGGCGGACAGGGGGGTAACTATGGCTACACCTTC. Protein: CASTPPSGGGQGGNYGYTF.

CDR3 nucleotide sequence: TGCGCCAGCAGTGACTCTCTTGGGACAGGGGATGGCTACACCTTC. Protein product: CASSDSLGTGDGYTF. The V call is TRBV10-2, the J call TRBJ1-2; 10 bases are shared with TRBD1. V gave up 3 bases and J gave up 6 bases; unmatched junction bases: 7. Germline CDR1 and CDR2: WSHSY and SAAADI. The CDR3 is 15 amino acids.

In DNA form, the CDR3 reads TGCGCCAGCAGCTGGGGACAGTCTCTTCTCTACGAGCAGTACTTC. It translates to CASSWGQSLLYEQYF. This chain joins TRBV5-1 and TRBJ2-7, with TRBD1 identical over 7 bases. V dropped 3 bases and J dropped 3; count of bases not matched to a gene: 9. From germline, CDR1 is SGHRS and CDR2 YFSETQ. The CDR3 is made up of 15 amino acids.

This sequence joins TRBV5-1 and TRBJ2-2, with 10 bases aligning to TRBD1. The CDR3 length is 15 residues. Germline loops: CDR1 SGHRS, CDR2 YFSETQ. V shed 4 bases and J 5 bases; nucleotides not matched to a gene: 5. CDR3 in amino acids: CASSQGTGVTGELFF. CDR3 DNA: TGCGCCAGCAGCCAAGGGACAGGGGTGACCGGGGAGCTGTTTTTT. Based on the CDR3 plus reference TRBV5-1 and TRBJ2-2, the full variable domain is KAGVTQTPRYLIKTRGQQVTLSCSPISGHRSVSWYQQTPGQGLQFLFEYFSETQRNKGNFPGRFSGRQFSNSRSEMNVSTLELGDSALYLCASSQGTGVTGELFFGEGSRLTVL.

This clone was found a few times. The genes are TRBV30 and TRBJ2-1, with 9 positions matching TRBD2. This CDR3 region has 15 residues. CDR1 is GTSNPN and CDR2 is SVGIG in the germline V gene (reference sequence). V lost 0 bases, J lost 6 bases, and 6 bases stayed unmatched. The chain's CDR3 is CAWSVMAGGFNEQFF. CDR3 sequence (DNA): TGTGCCTGGAGTGTAATGGCGGGAGGGTTCAATGAGCAGTTCTTC.

The rearrangement links TRBV5-1 to TRBJ2-3; 8 bases match TRBD1. This CDR3 has 14 amino acids. Losses at the gene ends were 4 bases for V and 11 bases for J; bases not matched to a gene: 12. The V gene's germline CDR1 is SGHRS and CDR2 YFSETQ. CDR3 nucleotides: TGCGCCAGCAGCGCGGAGACTGCCAGGGGGCAGCAGTATTTT. As protein: CASSAETARGQQYF.

The chain combines TRBV19 with TRBJ2-2; D may be TRBD1 (6 bases). V was clipped by 5 bases and J by 7 bases, with 20 bases between them. Germline V gene data show CDR1 as LNHDA and CDR2 as SQIVND (reference sequence). The CDR3 runs to 16 residues. In DNA form, the CDR3 reads TGTGCCAGTAGTCCTGCAGCGGCAAGAGGGGGCGGGGAGCTGTTTTTT. It translates to CASSPAAARGGGELFF.

The chain joins TRBV10-2 to TRBJ1-4, with TRBD1 identical over 8 bases. Germline CDR1 WSHSY, CDR2 SAAADI. J was trimmed by 7 bases and V by 7 bases; bases with no gene match: 2. CDR3 length: 12 residues. The CDR3 DNA is TGCGCCAGCAACAGGGGGGGTGAAAAACTGTTTTTT. Protein product: CASNRGGEKLFF.

This chain joins TRBV5-8 and TRBJ2-3; 9 nucleotides match TRBD1. This CDR3 has 17 amino acids. V lost 4 bases, J lost 2 bases, and 11 bases stayed unmatched. Looked up from germline, CDR1 is SGHTS and CDR2 is YDEGEE. CDR3 loop: CASSAVWGQGFTDTQYF. Written as DNA, the CDR3 is TGTGCCAGCAGCGCCGTCTGGGGACAGGGATTCACAGATACGCAGTATTTT.

The chain links TRBV28 to TRBJ2-7; the match to TRBD2 covers 12 bases. Per the germline V gene, CDR1 is MDHEN and CDR2 is SYDVKM. CDR3 size: 15 residues. The V segment lost 3 bases and the J segment 6 bases; nucleotides outside the gene matches: 6. DNA of the CDR3: TGTGCCAGCAGTTTGAGACTAGCGGGAGATCTCGAGCAGTACTTC. Protein: CASSLRLAGDLEQYF.

V is TRBV18 and J is TRBJ1-1; TRBD1 matches at 7 bases. Per germline, CDR1 KGHSH and CDR2 LQKENI. Trimming at V came to 0 bases and at J to 0 bases, leaving 4 bases not matched to a gene. CDR3 size: 16 residues. The CDR3 reads CASSPPWTGVNTEAFF. The CDR3 DNA is TGTGCCAGCTCACCACCCTGGACAGGAGTGAACACTGAAGCTTTCTTT.

The chain joins TRBV27 to TRBJ2-5, with D possibly TRBD1 on 6 matching bases. Matching the DNA end better, TRBJ2-7 makes the J call doubtful. Germline CDR1 and CDR2: MNHEY and SMNVEV (reference sequence). This CDR3 is 15 amino acids long. CDR3 DNA: TGTGCCAGCAGGCCTCTTTGGGGGCGCTCCTACGAGCAGTACTTC. Protein sequence: CASRPLWGRSYEQYF.

The chain uses TRBV9 and TRBJ2-3, with a tentative D call TRBD1 (6 bases). The CDR3 is 16 amino acids. Deletions cut 0 bases from V and 2 bases from J, with 13 bases between. CDR1 SGDLS and CDR2 YYNGEE come from the germline V gene. CDR3 coding DNA: TGTGCCAGCAGCGTAGATATAAGGGGGACCACAGATACGCAGTATTTT. Its protein product is CASSVDIRGTTDTQYF.

The V and J genes are TRBV2 and TRBJ1-5, with a possible D match to TRBD1 (5 bases). Trimming removed 7 bases at V and 7 bases at J, with 14 bases between. The CDR3 has 13 amino acids. Per germline, CDR1 SNHLY and CDR2 FYNNEI. Written as DNA, the CDR3 is TGTGCCAGCACAGCGGGTGAGGGGCAGCCCCAGCATTTT. This sequence encodes CASTAGEGQPQHF.

This chain links TRBV5-1 with TRBJ1-2; 10 nucleotides agree with TRBD1. This CDR3 contains 15 residues. Germline V gene data show CDR1 as SGHRS and CDR2 as YFSETQ. V was clipped by 5 bases and J by 1 base; unmatched bases: 5. CDR3: CASSHGTGVNYGYTF. CDR3 sequence (DNA): TGCGCCAGCAGTCATGGGACAGGGGTTAACTATGGCTACACCTTC.